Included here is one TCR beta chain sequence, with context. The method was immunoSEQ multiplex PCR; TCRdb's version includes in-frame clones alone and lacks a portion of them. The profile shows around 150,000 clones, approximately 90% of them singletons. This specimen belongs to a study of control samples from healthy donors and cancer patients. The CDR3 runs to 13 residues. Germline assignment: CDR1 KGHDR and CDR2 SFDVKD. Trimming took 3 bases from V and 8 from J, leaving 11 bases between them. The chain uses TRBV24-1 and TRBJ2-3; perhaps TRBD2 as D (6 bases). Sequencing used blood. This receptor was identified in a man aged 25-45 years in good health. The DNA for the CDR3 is TGTGCCACCAGTGATCGGGACTTCGGTACGCAGTATTTT. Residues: CATSDRDFGTQYF.